The 25 T cell receptor beta chains in this list originate from one sample, sequenced in a study of blood T cell repertoires in COVID-19. The assay was immunoSEQ multiplex PCR, and TCRdb's table has in-frame clones only and misses some. The table shows about 330,000 clones, with 80% to 95% occurring only once. The sequencing sample was made of PBMCs or T cells enriched from blood (not recorded which). The source of these receptors is a woman aged 25 to 45 who had recovered from COVID-19.

The rearrangement uses TRBV6-5 and TRBJ1-3; TRBD1 might be the D (5 bases). From germline, CDR1 is MNHEY and CDR2 SVGAGI. CDR3 length: 15 amino acids. The V and J ends lost 7 bases and 4 bases respectively, with 17 bases between them. The CDR3 sequence: CASKRTGVSGNTIYF. The CDR3 DNA follows: TGTGCCAGCAAGCGGACGGGGGTATCAGGAAACACCATATATTTT.

The chain has TRBV28 and TRBJ1-5, with D maybe TRBD1 (6 bases). This CDR3 is 17 amino acids long. Trimming stripped 6 bases from V and 1 base from J, with 19 bases between. The germline V gene encodes CDR1 MDHEN and CDR2 SYDVKM. As DNA, the CDR3 is TGTGCCAGCAGGCAACCACCAGGGGTTCGGAGCAATCAGCCCCAGCATTTT. Translated: CASRQPPGVRSNQPQHF. The full variable domain, rest sourced from reference TRBV28 and TRBJ1-5, is DVKVTQSSRYLVKRTGEKVFLECVQDMDHENMFWYRQDPGLGLRLIYFSYDVKMKEKGDIPEGYSVSREKKERFSLILESASTNQTSMYLCASRQPPGVRSNQPQHFGDGTRLSIL.

The rearrangement joins TRBV4-1 to TRBJ1-4; D possibly corresponds to TRBD1 (6 bases). Germline CDR1 MGHRA, CDR2 YSYEKL. The CDR3 loop spans 17 amino acids. V lost 1 base and J 6 bases, leaving 18 bases between the germline ends. As DNA, the CDR3 is TGCGCCAGCAGCCAAGGTTGGGGGACATCTAACGATGAAAAACTGTTTTTT. Translated: CASSQGWGTSNDEKLFF.

The chain is built from TRBV6-2 or TRBV6-3 and TRBJ1-2; unclear D gene. Trimming took 6 bases from V and 5 from J, leaving 19 bases between them. The CDR3 length is 15 residues. Germline V gives CDR1 MNHEY, CDR2 SVGEGT. In DNA, the CDR3 is TGTGCCAGCAGCCCAGAATTGGAGGTTAGGTATGGCTACACCTTC. As protein: CASSPELEVRYGYTF.

This clone has a handful of counts. The CDR3 DNA follows: TGTGCCAGCAGTTTAATGGCAGGGAATTCACCCCTCCACTTT. As protein: CASSLMAGNSPLHF. The chain employs TRBV28 and TRBJ1-6; the D gene is possibly TRBD1 (5 bases). The CDR3 covers 14 residues. V was pared by 2 bases and J by 7 bases, with 9 bases between. Germline CDR1 reads MDHEN; CDR2 reads SYDVKM.

V and J are TRBV28 and TRBJ2-7, with 7 bases that match TRBD1. From germline, CDR1 is MDHEN and CDR2 SYDVKM. V gave up 6 bases and J gave up 9 bases; unmatched junction bases: 8. The CDR3 totals 12 residues. The DNA of the CDR3 is TGTGCCAGCAGCACGGGACAGCAGAGGCAGTACTTC. It yields the protein CASSTGQQRQYF. The entire variable domain, with the rest obtained from reference TRBV28 and TRBJ2-7, is as follows: DVKVTQSSRYLVKRTGEKVFLECVQDMDHENMFWYRQDPGLGLRLIYFSYDVKMKEKGDIPEGYSVSREKKERFSLILESASTNQTSMYLCASSTGQQRQYFGPGTRLTVT.

The chain links TRBV14 to TRBJ2-3; unclear D gene. The CDR3 is 11 amino acids. V was shortened by 8 bases and J by 8 bases, with 11 bases between the two germline ends. CDR1 is SGHDN, CDR2 FVKESK, per germline. The CDR3 region has the DNA TGTGCCAGCTCCCGAGGAGTTACGCAGTATTTT. Translated: CASSRGVTQYF.

This chain uses TRBV6-1 with TRBJ1-5; D gene unclear. The CDR3 length is 18 residues. CDR1 and CDR2 (germline): MNHNS, SASEGT. V dropped 1 base and J dropped 0 bases, with 16 bases sitting between them. The CDR3 bases are TGTGCCAGCAGTGAAGTTAGAGGAGCAAAATATAGCAATCAGCCCCAGCATTTT. Protein sequence: CASSEVRGAKYSNQPQHF.

This clone was counted a single time. The chain carries TRBV11-3 and TRBJ1-1, with 9 nucleotides matching TRBD1. Unmatched junction bases numbered 8, after V lost 5 bases and J lost 4 bases. This CDR3 comprises 15 residues. Germline CDR1 reads SGHNT; CDR2 reads YENEEA. The CDR3 nucleotides are TGTGCCAGCAGCCCGGGGACAGGGCGTTTCACTGAAGCTTTCTTT. Its translation: CASSPGTGRFTEAFF. The full variable domain, rest sourced from reference TRBV11-3 and TRBJ1-1, is EAGVVQSPRYKIIEKKQPVAFWCNPISGHNTLYWYLQNLGQGPELLIRYENEEAVDDSQLPKDRFSAERLKGVDSTLKIQPAELGDSAVYLCASSPGTGRFTEAFFGQGTRLTVV.

This chain links TRBV11-3 with TRBJ2-1, with 7 bases lining up with TRBD2. Germline CDR1 SGHNT, CDR2 YENEEA. V lost 2 bases to trimming and J lost 8 bases; unmatched junction nucleotides: 6. The CDR3 runs 14 residues. This chain's CDR3 is CASSLKGLVYEQFF. In DNA form, the CDR3 reads TGTGCCAGCAGCTTAAAAGGACTAGTCTATGAGCAGTTCTTC.

V is TRBV15 and J is TRBJ1-1; D is uncertain. Germline V gene sequence: CDR1 LNHNV, CDR2 YYDKDF (reference sequence). V shed 5 bases and J shed 4 bases, with 17 bases lying between them. This CDR3 has 15 residues. The CDR3 spells CATSPPDTVSTEAFF. The CDR3 coding sequence is TGTGCCACCAGCCCCCCCGACACCGTGAGCACTGAAGCTTTCTTT.

This chain connects TRBV4-2 to TRBJ2-5; 8 bases line up with TRBD2. Germline trimming cut 3 bases from V and 5 bases from J; bases unmatched to any gene: 11. CDR3 length equals 16 residues. CDR1 LGHNA and CDR2 YNFKEQ come from the germline V gene. The CDR3 is CASSQGGLGATETQYF. CDR3 coding DNA: TGTGCCAGCAGCCAGGGGGGACTAGGGGCGACGGAGACCCAGTACTTC.

The V call is TRBV7-2, the J call TRBJ1-3, with D uncertain. The CDR3 covers 14 residues. Germline V gene lookup returns CDR1 SGHTA and CDR2 FQGNSA. The V end was cut by 3 bases, the J end by 2 bases, with 8 bases between. The CDR3 nucleotides are TGTGCCAGCAGCTTCGGAGCAGCTGGAAACACCATATATTTT. The encoded protein is CASSFGAAGNTIYF.

This clone was detected only once. The rearrangement uses TRBV28 and TRBJ2-5; possible D gene TRBD2, 5 bases. CDR3 length equals 13 residues. The germline gives CDR1 MDHEN, CDR2 SYDVKM. V was clipped by 3 bases and J by 3 bases, with 8 bases between them. CDR3 amino acids: CASSFRREETQYF. The CDR3 coding sequence is TGTGCCAGCAGTTTCCGGCGGGAAGAGACCCAGTACTTC.

The V call is TRBV28, the J call TRBJ2-7; 7 bases align to TRBD2. Germline V gene data show CDR1 as MDHEN and CDR2 as SYDVKM. The CDR3 runs to 14 residues. V trimming: 9 bases; J trimming: 4 bases; junction bases outside the gene matches: 12. For the CDR3, the DNA is TGTGCCAGTCTACCGGGCGGCGGGGGTTACGAGCAGTACTTC. Protein: CASLPGGGGYEQYF.

The CDR3 spells CASSPTGSYNEQFF. In DNA, the CDR3 is TGTGCCAGCAGCCCTACCGGGTCCTACAATGAGCAGTTCTTC. The V and J genes are TRBV14 and TRBJ2-1, with D uncertain. Between the trimmed V and J ends, which lost 4 bases and 1 base, there was a span of 8 bases. Per the germline V gene, CDR1 is SGHDN and CDR2 is FVKESK. CDR3 size: 14 residues.

The J gene is TRBJ2-3, the V gene TRBV19, with D maybe TRBD2 (6 bases). The CDR3 is made up of 13 amino acids. From germline, CDR1 is LNHDA and CDR2 SQIVND (reference sequence). Trimming shortened V by 6 bases and J by 6 bases, and 13 bases separated the two germline ends. The CDR3: CASRSGVADTQYF. The DNA for the CDR3 is TGTGCCAGTAGGTCGGGAGTGGCGGATACGCAGTATTTT.

The rearrangement joins TRBV10-3 to TRBJ1-5; 8 positions agree with TRBD1. This CDR3 is 15 amino acids long. J was trimmed by 4 bases and V by 0 bases; bases with no gene match: 2. The germline V gene encodes CDR1 ENHRY and CDR2 SYGVKD. CDR3 region: CAISESGTGNQPQHF. As DNA, the CDR3 is TGTGCCATCAGTGAGTCTGGGACAGGTAATCAGCCCCAGCATTTT.

J is TRBJ1-1 and V is TRBV28, with D unresolved. The CDR3 is made up of 11 amino acids. CDR1 is MDHEN, CDR2 SYDVKM, per germline. V was pared by 5 bases and J by 10 bases, with 11 bases between. The CDR3 here is CASSHLGAAFF. For the CDR3, the DNA is TGTGCCAGCAGTCACCTAGGAGCAGCTTTCTTT.

The chain is built from TRBV5-4 and TRBJ1-6, with 9 bases fitting TRBD1. CDR3 length: 14 amino acids. Per germline, CDR1 SGHNT and CDR2 YYREEE (reference sequence). V lost 2 bases and J lost 7; bases outside the gene matches: 1. For the CDR3, the DNA is TGTGCCAGCAGCTTAGACAGGGGGAATTCACCCCTCCACTTT. It is translated as CASSLDRGNSPLHF.

The V and J genes are TRBV10-3 and TRBJ1-3, with TRBD1 matching over 10 bases. This CDR3 has 15 amino acids. Germline assignment: CDR1 ENHRY and CDR2 SYGVKD. Trimming removed 2 bases from V and 10 bases from J; junction bases left unmatched: 8. CDR3 nucleotide sequence: TGTGCCATCAGTGAGGGGACAGGGGCCGGTCGGACCATATATTTT. This encodes CAISEGTGAGRTIYF.

The J gene is TRBJ2-3, the V gene TRBV6-4; the D gene is possibly TRBD2 (6 bases). The V end lost 5 bases, the J end lost 4 bases, and 25 bases lay between the germline ends. The CDR3 is 18 residues long. Germline CDR1 and CDR2: MRHNA and SNTAGT. The CDR3 sequence: CASSRDGARGVASDTQYF. CDR3 sequence (DNA): TGTGCCAGCAGTCGGGACGGGGCCCGCGGGGTCGCCTCAGATACGCAGTATTTT.

This sequence joins TRBV5-7 and TRBJ1-5, with a possible D match to TRBD1 (6 bases). Being an ORF, TRBV5-7 has a function that is uncertain. V lost 4 bases, J lost 6 bases, and 11 bases lay in between. CDR3 length equals 13 residues. The CDR3 loop is CASSRTESQPQHF. CDR3 nucleotide sequence: TGTGCCAGCAGCCGGACAGAGAGTCAGCCCCAGCATTTT.

The rearrangement uses TRBV11-3 and TRBJ2-2; 9 nucleotides match TRBD2. The germline CDR1 and CDR2 sequences are SGHNT and YENEEA. Trimming removed 5 bases from V and 5 bases from J; junction bases left unmatched: 9. There are 16 residues in the CDR3. The DNA for the CDR3 is TGTGCCAGCAGCCAGGGCGGACTAGCGTTGACCGGGGAGCTGTTTTTT. It yields the protein CASSQGGLALTGELFF.

This chain connects TRBV4-2 to TRBJ1-2; the match to TRBD1 covers 7 bases. Germline assignment: CDR1 LGHNA and CDR2 YNFKEQ. V lost 2 bases, J lost 1 base, and 1 base stayed unmatched. This CDR3 contains 14 residues. The CDR3 DNA sequence: TGTGCCAGCAGCCAAAGGGACAGTAACTATGGCTACACCTTC. Its translation is CASSQRDSNYGYTF.